Given below is one TCR beta chain in context. The sample belongs to a study of shared clonotypes between healthy human individuals. Naive CD8 cells comprised CD45RO-negative, CCR7-positively selected cells, excluding terminally differentiated effector memory CD45RA+ cells. Free of recent acute infections or vaccinations, the donors were healthy HIV-negative adults. The data were produced by immunoSEQ multiplex PCR, yet TCRdb's version contains in-frame clones alone and is incomplete. The sample lists just over 2,000,000 clones, about 94% occurring once. CDR3 length: 16 residues. Trimming cost V 5 bases and J 4 bases; bases outside gene matches: 12. CDR1 is MNHEY, CDR2 SMNVEV, per germline (reference sequence).

The specimen sequenced was naive CD8+ T cells sorted from blood. The sequence was collected from a man aged 18 to 30 in good health. J is TRBJ2-7 and V is TRBV27, with 9 positions matching TRBD2. The CDR3 bases are TGTGCCAGCAGTAACGGCGCGGGAGGGACTAGATACGAGCAGTACTTC. Residues: CASSNGAGGTRYEQYF.